This entry describes one TCR beta chain. Its antigen is still unknown. The data belong to a study of cytomegalovirus exposure and HLA in healthy donors. On the study more broadly: There were 350 to 450 genotyped donors. Of these, about 86% fell in the genetic ancestry cluster associated with self-reported Caucasian donors.

PCR was performed using 60 Vbeta and 13 Jbeta primers. The table came from immunoSEQ multiplex PCR; TCRdb's copy has only in-frame clones and leaves some out. There are some 81,000 clones in the sample; around 70% occur only once, and 11% lies in the top ten. This CDR3 comprises 15 residues. Germline CDR1 is SGHRS and CDR2 is YFSETQ. V shed 4 bases and J 6 bases; nucleotides not matched to a gene: 9. Findings and caveats of the study: An analysis done earlier found most TCR beta V segments productive about 87% or about 30% of the time. The study put 150 to 200 TCR beta chains on its list as cytomegalovirus-associated. A later analysis reportedly identified an Asian-associated ancestry cluster as carrying fewer N-insertions than the roughly 700-donor mean.

This chain links TRBV5-1 with TRBJ2-3, with 9 bases that match TRBD2. This TCR derives from a woman aged 40 to 50 in good health and CMV-seropositive. The sample taken for sequencing was PBMCs. The CDR3 loop is CASSQGLAGRDTQYF. In DNA form, the CDR3 reads TGCGCCAGCAGCCAGGGACTAGCCGGCCGGGATACGCAGTATTTT.